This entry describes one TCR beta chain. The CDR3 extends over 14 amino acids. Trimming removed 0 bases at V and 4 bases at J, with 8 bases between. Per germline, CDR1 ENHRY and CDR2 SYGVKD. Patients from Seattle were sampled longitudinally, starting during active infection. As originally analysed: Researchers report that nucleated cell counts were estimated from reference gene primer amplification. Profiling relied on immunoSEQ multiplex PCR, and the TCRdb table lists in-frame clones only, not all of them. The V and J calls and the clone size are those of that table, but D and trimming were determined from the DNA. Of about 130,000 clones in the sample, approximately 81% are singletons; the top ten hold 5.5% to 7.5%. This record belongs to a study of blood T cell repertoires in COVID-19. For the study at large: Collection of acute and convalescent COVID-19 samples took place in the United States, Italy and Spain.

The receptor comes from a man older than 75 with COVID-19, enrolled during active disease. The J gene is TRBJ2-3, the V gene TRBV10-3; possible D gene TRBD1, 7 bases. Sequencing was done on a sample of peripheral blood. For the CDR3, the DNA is TGTGCCATCAGTGAGTCCAGGGGGGCAGATACGCAGTATTTT. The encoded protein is CAISESRGADTQYF.